This is a list of T cell receptor beta chains from one sample in a study of shared T cell receptors in the human thymus. The repertoire was sequenced with immunoSEQ multiplex PCR; TCRdb's copy has only in-frame clones and lacks some. The sample carries about 660,000 clones, approximately 89% recorded once. This sample also belongs to another study, concerning human thymus T cells.

The specimen was thymocytes. All receptors derive from a boy younger than two with a congenital heart defect. The CDR3 runs from the conserved cysteine through the conserved F or W. D genes are given only for firm matches. Clone size appears in some rows only: once, few, many, or a class for an expanded clone.

CASRPQGGGTGELFF	TGTGCTAGTAGACCTCAGGGGGGAGGAACCGGGGAGCTGTTTTTT	-	once	TRBJ2-2	TRBV12-5
CASSSGQRELGDTQYF	TGTGCCAGCAGTTCGGGCCAGCGGGAGTTGGGAGATACGCAGTATTTT	TRBD2	few	TRBJ2-3	TRBV6-6
CASSEAGLAGGQETQYF	TGTGCCAGCAGTGAAGCGGGGCTAGCGGGGGGGCAAGAGACCCAGTACTTC	TRBD2	-	TRBJ2-5	TRBV2
CASSLVFPLSEQFF	TGTGCCAGCAGCTTAGTTTTCCCTCTTTCCGAGCAGTTCTTC	-	-	TRBJ2-1	TRBV7-2
CASSVTGNLYNEQFF	TGTGCCAGCAGTGTGACAGGGAACCTATACAATGAGCAGTTCTTC	TRBD1	-	TRBJ2-1	TRBV25-1
CASSLRTGSTSYEQYF	TGTGCCAGCAGTTTGCGGACAGGGTCGACCTCCTACGAGCAGTACTTC	TRBD1	-	TRBJ2-7	TRBV28
CASSQTGTPNTGELFF	TGTGCCAGCAGCCAAACCGGGACACCAAACACCGGGGAGCTGTTTTTT	-	-	TRBJ2-2	TRBV7-6
CASTTSGYGQPQHF	TGTGCCAGTACTACCTCAGGGTACGGTCAGCCCCAGCATTTT	-	-	TRBJ1-5	TRBV2
CASSQDELTLAVVDTQYF	TGCGCCAGCAGCCAAGATGAGCTAACTTTAGCTGTAGTAGATACGCAGTATTTT	-	-	TRBJ2-3	TRBV4-1
CASSQDTPRWHYEQYF	TGCGCCAGCAGCCAAGATACCCCCAGATGGCACTACGAGCAGTACTTC	-	once	TRBJ2-7	TRBV4-1
CASSLRGGDETQYF	TGTGCCAGCAGTTTACGCGGGGGGGATGAGACCCAGTACTTC	TRBD2	-	TRBJ2-5	TRBV28
CASNSARGSSTDTQYF	TGCGCCAGCAATAGCGCACGGGGTTCTAGCACAGATACGCAGTATTTT	-	once	TRBJ2-3	TRBV5-1
CASSQADRGGDTQYF	TGCGCCAGCAGCCAAGCCGACAGGGGGGGAGATACGCAGTATTTT	TRBD1	-	TRBJ2-3	TRBV4-3
CAWLPPSARGIYEQYF	TGTGCCTGGCTCCCACCTAGCGCCCGGGGGATCTACGAGCAGTACTTC	-	-	TRBJ2-7	TRBV30
CASSSQGGSNQPQHF	TGTGCCAGCAGTTCACAGGGAGGGAGCAATCAGCCCCAGCATTTT	-	-	TRBJ1-5	TRBV6-5
CSVVPESNYGYTF	TGCAGCGTTGTACCAGAATCTAACTATGGCTACACCTTC	-	-	TRBJ1-2	TRBV29-1
CASSEAPGVDYEQYF	TGTGCCAGCAGTGAAGCGCCCGGGGTGGACTACGAGCAGTACTTC	-	-	TRBJ2-7	TRBV6-1
CASSLEILALEAFF	TGTGCCAGCAGCTTAGAAATTTTAGCCCTTGAAGCTTTCTTT	-	-	TRBJ1-1	TRBV11-2
CATRLPGLAHEQYF	TGTGCCACCAGACTCCCGGGACTAGCTCACGAGCAGTACTTC	TRBD2	-	TRBJ2-7	TRBV15
CASSLAGYNSPLHF	TGTGCCAGCAGTTTGGCAGGGTATAATTCACCCCTCCACTTT	-	-	TRBJ1-6	TRBV28
CASSRRGRGGYGYTF	TGTGCCAGCAGCCGTAGAGGCCGGGGAGGGTATGGCTACACCTTC	-	-	TRBJ1-2	TRBV7-2
CASSPAGAQGASDEQYF	TGTGCCAGCAGCCCGGCCGGGGCTCAGGGGGCATCAGACGAGCAGTACTTC	TRBD1	-	TRBJ2-7	TRBV5-5
CASSVKGIRGTEAFF	TGTGCCAGCAGCGTAAAGGGTATAAGGGGGACTGAAGCTTTCTTT	-	-	TRBJ1-1	TRBV9
CAWARTGTNEKLFF	TGTGCCTGGGCCCGGACAGGAACAAATGAAAAACTGTTTTTT	TRBD1	once	TRBJ1-4	TRBV30
CASSGTGENEKLFF	TGTGCCAGCAGTGGGACAGGGGAGAATGAAAAACTGTTTTTT	TRBD1	-	TRBJ1-4	TRBV6-1
CARSTRAPSTDTQYF	TGTGCCAGGTCGACCCGAGCGCCTAGCACAGATACGCAGTATTTT	-	-	TRBJ2-3	TRBV2
CASSSGPDRGRALYGYTF	TGTGCCAGCAGCTCCGGACCGGACAGGGGAAGGGCCCTCTATGGCTACACCTTC	TRBD1	-	TRBJ1-2	TRBV11-1
CASRVAGSSGNTIYF	TGCGCCAGCCGAGTGGCAGGATCCTCTGGAAACACCATATATTTT	-	-	TRBJ1-3	TRBV10-2
CASSSTGSPGNTIYF	TGCGCCAGCAGTTCGACAGGGTCCCCTGGAAACACCATATATTTT	TRBD1	-	TRBJ1-3	TRBV5-1
CASSKDYYEQYF	TGTGCCAGCAGCAAAGACTACTACGAGCAGTACTTC	-	-	TRBJ2-7	TRBV7-2
CASGGQGGRSNQPQHF	TGTGCCAGCGGGGGACAGGGCGGACGTAGCAATCAGCCCCAGCATTTT	TRBD1	-	TRBJ1-5	TRBV2
CASSQDGTGSRVEEAFF	TGTGCCAGCAGCCAAGATGGGACAGGGTCGCGGGTCGAGGAAGCTTTCTTT	TRBD1	-	TRBJ1-1	TRBV14
CASSYPGTGGFNEQFF	TGTGCCAGCAGTTATCCCGGGACAGGGGGCTTTAATGAGCAGTTCTTC	TRBD1	-	TRBJ2-1	TRBV6-5
CASRLAGDYEQYF	TGTGCCAGCAGGCTAGCGGGGGACTACGAGCAGTACTTC	TRBD2	-	TRBJ2-7	TRBV6-5
CASSFSKTTPSAFF	TGTGCCAGCAGTTTCTCAAAGACAACCCCGAGCGCTTTCTTT	-	-	TRBJ1-1	TRBV28
CASSAPGLAGVHEQFF	TGTGCCAGCAGCGCACCGGGACTAGCGGGAGTTCATGAGCAGTTCTTC	TRBD2	-	TRBJ2-1	TRBV11-2
CASSAEGGLAGSNEQYF	TGTGCCAGCAGCGCAGAGGGGGGACTAGCGGGTTCGAACGAGCAGTACTTC	TRBD2	-	TRBJ2-7	TRBV7-2
CASSQGTGSANYGYTF	TGTGCCAGCAGCCAAGGGACAGGATCGGCTAACTATGGCTACACCTTC	TRBD1	few	TRBJ1-2	TRBV14
CASSLDTDGGYEQYF	TGTGCCAGCAGCTTAGATACCGATGGCGGCTACGAGCAGTACTTC	-	-	TRBJ2-7	TRBV11-2
CASSVDSRVDYGYTF	TGTGCCAGCAGTGTCGATAGCAGGGTGGACTATGGCTACACCTTC	-	-	TRBJ1-2	TRBV6-4
CASSFTSRRSYNEQFF	TGTGCCAGCAGTTTCACTAGTCGGAGGTCCTACAATGAGCAGTTCTTC	-	-	TRBJ2-1	TRBV28
CASSLVYAEETQYF	TGCGCCAGCAGCTTGGTCTACGCGGAAGAGACCCAGTACTTC	-	-	TRBJ2-5	TRBV5-1
CASSLPYNSPGETQYF	TGTGCCAGCAGCTTACCGTATAACAGCCCGGGGGAGACCCAGTACTTC	-	once	TRBJ2-5	TRBV7-2
CASSISLRGGGFNEQFF	TGTGCCAGTAGTATAAGCCTGCGGGGGGGTGGGTTTAATGAGCAGTTCTTC	TRBD2	few	TRBJ2-1	TRBV19
CASSIRGLARDTQYF	TGTGCCAGTAGTATTAGGGGACTAGCCAGAGATACGCAGTATTTT	TRBD2	-	TRBJ2-3	TRBV19
CASSLGGISFPNGNEKLFF	TGTGCCAGCAGCTTAGGAGGCATTTCGTTCCCGAACGGTAATGAAAAACTGTTTTTT	-	-	TRBJ1-4	TRBV7-2
CASSFPQVDYGYTF	TGTGCCAGCAGCTTCCCACAGGTTGACTATGGCTACACCTTC	-	once	TRBJ1-2	TRBV5-6
CASSLRAQGHELEQFF	TGTGCCAGCAGTTTAAGGGCACAGGGTCACGAATTGGAGCAGTTCTTC	-	-	TRBJ2-1	TRBV28
CASSLGSQGNGNTIYF	TGTGCCAGCAGCTTAGGATCACAGGGTAACGGAAACACCATATATTTT	-	few	TRBJ1-3	TRBV7-9
CASSLEGSVNEKLFF	TGTGCCAGCAGTTTGGAGGGATCGGTAAATGAAAAACTGTTTTTT	-	once	TRBJ1-4	TRBV28
CASSPVDSVSSYEQYF	TGCGCCAGCAGCCCGGTCGACAGTGTTAGCTCCTACGAGCAGTACTTC	-	-	TRBJ2-7	TRBV4-3
CSAEGGDRISNEQFF	TGCAGCGCCGAGGGGGGGGACAGGATTAGCAATGAGCAGTTCTTC	-	-	TRBJ2-1	TRBV29-1
CASSSLRDSDYEQYF	TGTGCCAGCAGTTCCCTCCGGGACAGTGACTACGAGCAGTACTTC	TRBD1	-	TRBJ2-7	TRBV6-5
CASSQDPPRLAGGTNTGELFF	TGCGCCAGCAGCCAAGATCCCCCCAGACTAGCGGGAGGGACGAACACCGGGGAGCTGTTTTTT	TRBD2	-	TRBJ2-2	TRBV4-3
CASSSGQGMGGQYF	TGTGCCAGCAGCTCGGGACAGGGTATGGGTGGGCAGTACTTC	TRBD1	-	TRBJ2-7	TRBV11-2
CASSPGTGLSQYF	TGTGCCAGCAGCCCCGGGACAGGGCTGAGTCAGTACTTC	TRBD1	-	TRBJ2-7	TRBV7-9
CATSNLNQKTGDNEKLFF	TGTGCCACCAGCAACCTTAATCAAAAAACAGGGGATAATGAAAAACTGTTTTTT	TRBD1	-	TRBJ1-4	TRBV15
CAWSVGAPVAFF	TGTGCCTGGAGTGTGGGAGCTCCGGTAGCTTTCTTT	-	-	TRBJ1-1	TRBV30
CASSLGQQGTGNTIYF	TGTGCCAGCAGCTTAGGTCAACAGGGGACTGGAAACACCATATATTTT	TRBD1	-	TRBJ1-3	TRBV7-9
CASSERQVFNTIYF	TGCGCCAGCAGCGAAAGACAGGTATTCAACACCATATATTTT	-	few	TRBJ1-3	TRBV4-3